This entry features one TCR beta chain sequence. Its antigen is not identified. A read error may be the cause here, since a much bigger clone is one base away. PCR was run on genomic DNA. Amplification of the beta chain CDR3 used 30 forward and 13 reverse multiplex primers. Using its own MiXCR run on the multiplex PCR reads, TCRdb lists one record per CDR3 protein. The sample has a few hundred thousand distinct CDR3 sequences, around 47% seen once. The data originate from a study of type 1 and type 2 diabetes patients. Across the whole study: A total of fewer than 25,000,000 paired-end reads came from the whole study.

Overall study findings and caveats: Unmatched age and gender across groups might bias interpretation.

This CDR3 is 17 amino acids long. Germline CDR1 is SGHNT and CDR2 is YENEEA. This chain links TRBV11-3 with TRBJ2-2; TRBD1 or TRBD2 may be the D gene (5 bases each). Sample: peripheral blood mononuclear cells (PBMCs). The origin of this receptor is a man aged 18 to 29 with type 2 diabetes. The CDR3 DNA is TGTGCCAGCAGTGATTACCGGGACGGTTCGAACGCCGGGGAGCTGTTTTTT. Encoded protein: CASSDYRDGSNAGELFF.